The TCR beta chain under discussion was sequenced for a study of cytomegalovirus exposure and HLA in healthy donors. Sampled while nominally healthy, donors likely had unrecorded immune exposures. This clone occurred once. Antigen specificity is unknown. Study conclusions and caveats: Within an earlier analysis, most TCR beta V segments proved productive either about 87% or about 30% of the time. From TCR beta sequences, most subjects' HLA-A and HLA-B alleles were reportedly predicted accurately.

CDR1 and CDR2 (germline): MNHNY, SVGAGI (reference sequence). Deletions cut 8 bases from V and 2 bases from J, with 14 bases between. The CDR3 spans 14 residues. Both 60 Vbeta primers and 13 Jbeta primers went into the PCR. Using immunoSEQ multiplex PCR, the repertoire was profiled, and TCRdb retains in-frame clones only, with some absent. The repertoire holds about 300,000 clones, with around 86% as singletons. The origin of this receptor is a man in his forties or fifties in good health and CMV-seropositive. V and J are TRBV6-6 and TRBJ2-3; possibly TRBD2 for D (6 bases). Sample: PBMCs. Written as DNA, the CDR3 is TGTGCCAGCCACCACGGAGGGCTCACAGATACGCAGTATTTT. Translating gives CASHHGGLTDTQYF.